Listed here are 26 T cell receptor beta chains from one sample, sequenced in a study of T cells in Graves' hyperthyroidism and ophthalmopathy. RNA transcripts provided the source from which TCR beta CDR3 regions were amplified. TCR CDR3 underwent first-round RT-PCR with the HTBI primer set. MiXCR was run by TCRdb on the multiplex PCR reads, yielding one entry per CDR3 protein. The sample consists of 600,000 to 650,000 distinct CDR3 sequences, about 17% of them appearing once. Sequences were obtained from blood. These receptor sequences come from a woman aged 30 to 39 with Graves' hyperthyroidism.

This chain uses TRBV20-1 with TRBJ2-1; TRBD2 is a possible D gene (6 bases). The germline V gene encodes CDR1 DFQATT and CDR2 SNEGSKA (reference sequence). The CDR3 runs to 17 residues. V was cut by 0 bases and J by 4 bases, with 19 bases left in between. The CDR3 spells CSARDAGRIQGYNEQFF. CDR3 bases: TGCAGTGCTAGAGACGCGGGGCGGATACAAGGATACAATGAGCAGTTCTTC.

This clonotype showed up many times. This chain links TRBV20-1 with TRBJ2-3; tentatively, D is TRBD2 (5 bases). The CDR3 totals 13 residues. Trimming cost V 3 bases and J 6 bases, with 13 bases left between them. Germline V lookup: CDR1 DFQATT, CDR2 SNEGSKA (reference sequence). CDR3 coding DNA: TGCAGTGCTAGGGACTCGGCGGCTGATACGCAGTATTTT. This gives the protein CSARDSAADTQYF.

This clonotype was detected many times. This chain links TRBV6-2 or TRBV6-3 with TRBJ2-1; maybe TRBD2 (6 bases). V shed 2 bases and J shed 6 bases, with 17 bases lying between them. This CDR3 has 16 residues. Germline CDR1 MNHEY, CDR2 SVGEGT. Here the CDR3 reads CASSYPATGVGNEQFF. CDR3 coding DNA: TGTGCCAGCAGTTACCCAGCCACGGGGGTGGGCAATGAGCAGTTCTTC.

This clonotype came up many times. The chain joins TRBV6-2 or TRBV6-3 to TRBJ1-1, with unresolved D. The CDR3 extends over 13 amino acids. Trimming pared 2 bases from V and 4 bases from J, leaving 8 bases between. The germline V gene has CDR1 MNHEY and CDR2 SVGEGT. In nucleotides, the CDR3 is TGTGCCAGCAGTTACGTGTTTTTCACTGAAGCTTTCTTT. It specifies CASSYVFFTEAFF.

The chain links TRBV13 to TRBJ2-7; 7 positions agree with TRBD1. The CDR3 extends over 16 amino acids. The trim removed 0 bases at V and 0 bases at J, leaving 5 bases unmatched. Germline lookup yields CDR1 PRHDT and CDR2 FYEKMQ (reference sequence). Written as DNA, the CDR3 is TGTGCCAGCAGCTTAGGAGGGACAGCCCGCTCCTACGAGCAGTACTTC. Translating gives CASSLGGTARSYEQYF.

This clonotype was counted at least ten times. The chain is built from TRBV7-2 and TRBJ1-1, with D hard to call. The V gene lost 2 bases and the J gene lost 0 bases, with 7 bases spanning the gap. The CDR3 consists of 14 residues. The V gene's germline CDR1 is SGHTA and CDR2 FQGNSA. The CDR3 loop reads CASSLLQVNTEAFF. CDR3 coding DNA: TGTGCCAGCAGCTTACTTCAAGTGAACACTGAAGCTTTCTTT.

The rearrangement joins TRBV6-2 or TRBV6-3 to TRBJ2-3, with D possibly TRBD2 on 5 matching bases. Per germline, CDR1 MNHEY and CDR2 SVGEGT. This CDR3 spans 15 amino acids. The V gene lost 6 bases and the J gene lost 0 bases, with 13 bases spanning the gap. In DNA form, the CDR3 reads TGTGCCAGCAGCCGTCGGCGGGTGAGCACAGATACGCAGTATTTT. Translated: CASSRRRVSTDTQYF.

The sample holds many counts of this clonotype. The chain employs TRBV5-4 and TRBJ2-3; D gene ambiguous. The CDR3 loop spans 14 amino acids. Germline V gives CDR1 SGHNT, CDR2 YYREEE (reference sequence). Trimming stripped 1 base from V and 2 bases from J, with 8 bases between. The CDR3 DNA follows: TGTGCCAGCAGCTTGCCCCTACTCACAGATACGCAGTATTTT. This gives the protein CASSLPLLTDTQYF. The whole variable domain, filled in from reference TRBV5-4 and TRBJ2-3, reads ETGVTQSPTHLIKTRGQQVTLRCSSQSGHNTVSWYQQALGQGPQFIFQYYREEENGRGNFPPRFSGLQFPNYSSELNVNALELDDSALYLCASSLPLLTDTQYFGPGTRLTVL.

This clonotype was seen many times. J is TRBJ2-7 and V is TRBV7-2; 8 nucleotides align to TRBD2. The CDR3 is 14 residues long. Germline assignment: CDR1 SGHTA and CDR2 FQGNSA. Trimming took 5 bases from V and 2 from J; bases not matched to a gene: 5. CDR3 residues: CASSRREVPYEQYF. Here the CDR3 DNA reads TGTGCCAGCAGCAGGCGGGAGGTTCCCTACGAGCAGTACTTC.

Many counts were recorded for this clonotype. The CDR3 region has the DNA TGTGCCAGCACCCAAGAACTTCTAGGGCCCAAGGGGGAAGCTTTCTTT. Its protein product is CASTQELLGPKGEAFF. This rearrangement joins TRBV6-2 or TRBV6-3 to TRBJ1-1; maybe TRBD1 (5 bases). Germline CDR1 reads MNHEY; CDR2 reads SVGEGT. The germline V and J ends were trimmed by 7 bases and 8 bases, with 26 bases remaining between them. This CDR3 is 16 amino acids long.

CDR3: CASSLNGQREFRFF. The CDR3 DNA sequence: TGTGCCAGCAGCTTAAACGGGCAGCGGGAGTTTCGGTTCTTC. The V and J genes are TRBV7-8 and TRBJ2-1; 8 nucleotides align to TRBD2. Germline values: CDR1 SGHVS, CDR2 FQNEAQ. The trim removed 2 bases at V and 15 bases at J, leaving 12 bases unmatched. The CDR3 has 14 amino acids.

The rearrangement links TRBV6-6 to TRBJ2-2; D unresolved. The CDR3 covers 14 residues. Deletions cut 0 bases from V and 7 bases from J, with 9 bases between. Looked up from germline, CDR1 is MNHNY and CDR2 is SVGAGI (reference sequence). For the CDR3, the DNA is TGTGCCAGCAGTTACTCGAAAGGCGGCGGGGAGCTGTTTTTT. Protein sequence: CASSYSKGGGELFF.

This clonotype was detected many times. CDR3 DNA sequence: TGCAGTGCTGGAAGCGGGAGGGTCGAGCAGTACTTC. Amino acid sequence: CSAGSGRVEQYF. The V call is TRBV20-1, the J call TRBJ2-7; 10 positions agree with TRBD2. The CDR3 spans 12 residues. Germline CDR1 is DFQATT and CDR2 is SNEGSKA (reference sequence). Trimming cost V 5 bases and J 6 bases; bases outside gene matches: 4.

Ten or more counts support this clonotype. The CDR3 loop reads CASSFPNLSRLPGTQYF. The CDR3 DNA reads as TGTGCCAGCAGTTTCCCCAACCTATCGAGGCTACCGGGGACCCAGTACTTC. The V call is TRBV28, the J call TRBJ2-5; D is ambiguous. Germline loops: CDR1 MDHEN, CDR2 SYDVKM. V shed 3 bases and J shed 7 bases, with 24 bases lying between them. The CDR3 has 17 residues.

This clonotype was detected only a few times. This rearrangement joins TRBV15 to TRBJ2-3; 7 bases fit TRBD2. V shed 0 bases, J shed 0 bases, and the junction held 6 bases outside the gene matches. The CDR3 sequence is 17 residues long. The germline V gene encodes CDR1 LNHNV and CDR2 YYDKDF (reference sequence). CDR3 in amino acids: CATSRDKGGFSTDTQYF. In DNA, the CDR3 is TGTGCCACCAGCAGAGATAAGGGAGGGTTTAGCACAGATACGCAGTATTTT.

This clonotype occurred a few times. Written as DNA, the CDR3 is TGTGCCAGCAGCTTAGCGGGGTCGGGGGCGGGAGGAATCGAGACCCAGTACTTC. It specifies CASSLAGSGAGGIETQYF. The V gene is TRBV7-8, the J gene TRBJ2-5; 8 nucleotides line up with TRBD2. From germline, CDR1 is SGHVS and CDR2 FQNEAQ. V lost 0 bases, J lost 5 bases, and 14 bases stayed unmatched. This CDR3 is built from 18 residues. Filled out from reference TRBV7-8 and TRBJ2-5, the complete variable domain reads GAGVSQSPRYKVAKRGQDVALRCDPISGHVSLFWYQQALGQGPEFLTYFQNEAQLDKSGLPSDRFFAERPEGSVSTLKIQRTQQEDSAVYLCASSLAGSGAGGIETQYFGPGTRLLVL.

This clonotype was seen at least ten times. V and J are TRBV30 and TRBJ2-7, with 8 bases lining up with TRBD1. Germline assignment: CDR1 GTSNPN and CDR2 SVGIG (reference sequence). The CDR3 extends over 13 amino acids. With V trimmed by 3 bases and J by 5 bases, 6 bases remained unmatched. The chain's CDR3 is CAWRTGAYDEQYF. In nucleotides, the CDR3 is TGTGCCTGGAGGACAGGGGCTTACGACGAGCAGTACTTC.

This chain links TRBV27 with TRBJ2-7; D is uncertain. The germline V and J ends were trimmed by 4 bases and 2 bases, with 15 bases remaining between them. The CDR3 extends over 15 amino acids. CDR1 MNHEY and CDR2 SMNVEV come from the germline V gene (reference sequence). CDR3 residues: CASSSSGAVPYEQYF. In nucleotides, the CDR3 is TGTGCCAGCAGTTCGTCAGGAGCAGTTCCCTACGAGCAGTACTTC.

The sample holds a few counts of this clonotype. J is TRBJ2-5 and V is TRBV10-1; D remains unclear. The CDR3 is made up of 15 amino acids. Trimming removed 3 bases from V and 3 bases from J, with 14 bases in between. Germline V gene sequence: CDR1 WNHNN, CDR2 SYGVQD (reference sequence). The CDR3 DNA is TGCGCCAGCAGTGACGCCCGGGCGGAAAAAGAGACCCAGTACTTC. This codes for CASSDARAEKETQYF.

This clonotype came up many times. This chain uses TRBV5-1 with TRBJ2-7; 9 nucleotides agree with TRBD1. Unmatched junction bases numbered 7, after V lost 0 bases and J lost 6 bases. CDR1 SGHRS and CDR2 YFSETQ come from the germline V gene. The CDR3 extends over 15 amino acids. The CDR3 DNA is TGCGCCAGCAGCTTGGCCACGGACAGGGGTGGCGAGCAGTACTTC. Protein product: CASSLATDRGGEQYF.

This clonotype was seen many times. The CDR3 bases are TGTGCCACCAGTGAGTGGACTAGCGGGAGGGGAGAGACCCAGTACTTC. It translates to CATSEWTSGRGETQYF. This chain joins TRBV24-1 and TRBJ2-5; TRBD2 agrees at 15 bases. The ends lost 4 bases at V and 4 bases at J; junction bases unmatched: 3. This CDR3 contains 16 residues. The germline V gene encodes CDR1 KGHDR and CDR2 SFDVKD.

CDR3 sequence: CAWNLDSYEQYF. The CDR3 DNA sequence: TGTGCCTGGAACTTAGATTCCTACGAGCAGTACTTC. The rearrangement joins TRBV30 to TRBJ2-7, with unresolved D. This CDR3 comprises 12 residues. Trimming stripped 4 bases from V and 1 base from J, with 8 bases between. The V gene's germline CDR1 is GTSNPN and CDR2 SVGIG (reference sequence).

This clonotype was recorded many times. The rearrangement uses TRBV12-3 or TRBV12-4 and TRBJ2-3, with D perhaps TRBD2 (5 bases). With 3 bases removed from V and 4 bases from J, the gap between germline ends came to 11 bases. This CDR3 is 14 amino acids long. The chain's CDR3 is CASSLRVVADTQYF. The CDR3 bases are TGTGCCAGCAGTTTGAGGGTCGTCGCAGATACGCAGTATTTT.

In this sample, this clonotype turned up many times. This chain uses TRBV6-1 with TRBJ2-3, with 8 nucleotides matching TRBD2. The junction had 4 bases not matched to a gene; V was cut back by 5 bases and J by 0 bases. The CDR3 runs 15 residues. Looked up from germline, CDR1 is MNHNS and CDR2 is SASEGT. The CDR3 protein is CASSHSGASTDTQYF. In DNA, the CDR3 is TGTGCCAGCAGTCATAGCGGGGCTAGCACAGATACGCAGTATTTT.

This clonotype appeared many times. The rearrangement joins TRBV7-6 to TRBJ2-1, with TRBD2 matching over 9 bases. Trimming took 6 bases from V and 8 from J; bases not matched to a gene: 5. Germline CDR1 and CDR2: SGHVS and FNYEAQ. CDR3 length: 13 amino acids. The CDR3 DNA reads TGTGCCAGCAGTAGCGGGAGTTTGGATGAGCAGTTCTTC. It codes for CASSSGSLDEQFF.

This clonotype was observed a handful of times. V usage is TRBV7-3 and J usage is TRBJ2-5; D unresolved. Trimming removed 2 bases at V and 1 base at J, with 8 bases between. CDR1 and CDR2 from the germline V gene are SGHTA and FQGTGA. The CDR3 is 14 amino acids. CDR3 loop: CASSLSAAQETQYF. The DNA of the CDR3 is TGTGCCAGCAGCTTATCGGCAGCCCAAGAGACCCAGTACTTC.